The present entry profiles one T cell receptor (beta chain) with its context. Its specificity is not known. Unique molecular identifiers were attached to individual cDNA molecules during library preparation. In the study's own analysis: Counts of TCRs in each sample centred on a median of about 99,000 and extended from roughly 25,000 to 750,000. MiXCR, applied by TCRdb to the reads, yields one record per CDR3 protein. The V and J calls, along with clone size, are taken from TCRdb and not from the paper's own processing. The profile shows about 120,000 distinct CDR3 sequences, about 8.9% of them singletons. This specimen belongs to a study of human T cells and chemical hapten exposure. Study-level background: TCR yield per sample varied, mainly due to pooled library volumes. Study-wide findings and caveats: After DPC sensitization, TCRs above 1 in 1000 frequency showed no change.

The study extracted total RNA from unfractionated whole blood. The CDR3 contains 17 residues. V shed 0 bases and J 7 bases; nucleotides not matched to a gene: 8. In germline, CDR1 is SGHRS, CDR2 YFSETQ. The chain employs TRBV5-1 and TRBJ2-1, with TRBD2 matching 12 bases. The origin of this receptor is a human donor in good health. Some clones in this sample may be carry-over from other donors' samples. Specimen: whole blood. The CDR3 here is CASSLVPSGRAGNEQFF. In nucleotides, the CDR3 is TGCGCCAGCAGCTTGGTCCCTAGCGGGAGGGCCGGGAATGAGCAGTTCTTC.